The 8 T cell receptor beta chains presented below share a single source sample, sequenced in a study of early T cells in non-severe SARS-CoV-2 infection. TCRdb independently ran MiXCR on the 5' RACE reads; one entry per CDR3 protein. Among 95,000 to 100,000 distinct CDR3 sequences listed, approximately 10% were seen once. The specimen sequenced was whole blood. The source of these receptors is an adult who was a healthcare worker with PCR-confirmed SARS-CoV-2 infection or an uninfected control (not recorded which).

This clonotype was counted many times. The rearrangement joins TRBV6-1 to TRBJ1-1; TRBD1 might be the D (5 bases). The germline V gene encodes CDR1 MNHNS and CDR2 SASEGT. V lost 5 bases and J 5 bases, leaving 18 bases between the germline ends. The CDR3 contains 15 residues. CDR3 sequence (DNA): TGTGCCAGCAGTCCTCAGGGAGGGACGGGGACTGAAGCTTTCTTT. It is translated as CASSPQGGTGTEAFF.

This clonotype was detected only a few times. The chain is built from TRBV20-1 and TRBJ2-7, with TRBD2 identical over 8 bases. Germline V gives CDR1 DFQATT, CDR2 SNEGSKA (reference sequence). This CDR3 has 14 amino acids. J was trimmed by 5 bases and V by 6 bases; bases with no gene match: 12. CDR3 nucleotide sequence: TGCAGTGCACGGTTACCAGCGGGGGCCGACGAGCAGTACTTC. This sequence encodes CSARLPAGADEQYF.

There are many counts of this clonotype. The chain employs TRBV29-1 and TRBJ1-2; D ambiguous. The CDR3 extends over 12 amino acids. Germline CDR1 and CDR2: SQVTM and ANQGSEA. Trimming stripped 1 base from V and 4 bases from J, with 7 bases between. In nucleotides, the CDR3 is TGCAGCGTTGAAGTGCAGGTCTATGGCTACACCTTC. This translates into CSVEVQVYGYTF.

The chain joins TRBV14 to TRBJ2-5; D remains unclear. V was trimmed by 4 bases and J by 5 bases, leaving 8 bases between them. CDR1 is SGHDN, CDR2 FVKESK, per germline. CDR3 length: 12 amino acids. The CDR3 region is CASSRFRETQYF. The CDR3 DNA reads as TGTGCCAGCAGCCGGTTTCGTGAGACCCAGTACTTC.

The chain joins TRBV7-8 to TRBJ2-1; 10 nucleotides agree with TRBD2. This CDR3 spans 19 amino acids. Germline V gene data show CDR1 as SGHVS and CDR2 as FQNEAQ. Germline trimming cut 5 bases from V and 5 bases from J; bases unmatched to any gene: 18. Here the CDR3 reads CASSPTRSFLAGDHNEQFF. The CDR3 coding sequence is TGTGCCAGCAGCCCGACGAGATCCTTCCTAGCGGGGGACCACAATGAGCAGTTCTTC.

This clonotype was observed at least ten times. The J gene is TRBJ2-7, the V gene TRBV7-9, with 10 bases that match TRBD2. Germline V lookup: CDR1 SEHNR, CDR2 FQNEAQ (reference sequence). The CDR3 is made up of 14 amino acids. V was pared by 6 bases and J by 6 bases, with 8 bases of the junction left unmatched. CDR3 bases: TGTGCCAGCAGGATAGCGGGAGGAGTAGGCGAGCAGTACTTC. Its protein is CASRIAGGVGEQYF. Together with reference TRBV7-9 and TRBJ2-7, the CDR3 gives the full variable domain: DTGVSQNPRHKITKRGQNVTFRCDPISEHNRLYWYRQTLGQGPEFLTYFQNEAQLEKSRLLSDRFSAERPKGSFSTLEIQRTEQGDSAMYLCASRIAGGVGEQYFGPGTRLTVT.

V is TRBV5-1 and J is TRBJ1-6, with a possible D match to TRBD1 (5 bases). The germline CDR1 and CDR2 sequences are SGHRS and YFSETQ. The CDR3 sequence is 14 residues long. Trimming left V 4 bases short and J 10 bases short, with 15 bases between. The CDR3, as DNA: TGCGCCAGCAGCCCCCGTCTAGGGGAATCACCCCTCCACTTT. It translates to CASSPRLGESPLHF. The full variable domain, rest sourced from reference TRBV5-1 and TRBJ1-6, is KAGVTQTPRYLIKTRGQQVTLSCSPISGHRSVSWYQQTPGQGLQFLFEYFSETQRNKGNFPGRFSGRQFSNSRSEMNVSTLELGDSALYLCASSPRLGESPLHFGNGTRLTVT.

This clonotype has a count of ten or more. The rearrangement links TRBV12-5 to TRBJ2-2; 10 nucleotides match TRBD1. This CDR3 is built from 17 residues. CDR1 is LGHNT, CDR2 FRNRAP, per germline. With V trimmed by 0 bases and J by 4 bases, 5 bases remained unmatched. In nucleotides, the CDR3 is TGTGCTAGTGGTTTGGTACCGACAGGGGGCTTCACCGGGGAGCTGTTTTTT. Translated, it gives CASGLVPTGGFTGELFF.